This TCR beta chain was captured in a study of T-cell memory formation after mild COVID-19. Study-level findings and limits: Later expanders leaned toward CD4+, whereas clones contracting from day 15 to 85 were balanced CD4/CD8. Pre-infection memory showed some responding clones, and this suggested that cross-reactive memory joined.

Note on this clonotype: Antigen unknown.

V dropped 3 bases and J dropped 2; count of bases not matched to a gene: 10. The germline gives CDR1 SGHVS, CDR2 FNYEAQ. This CDR3 has 17 residues. TCRdb ran MiXCR on the 5' RACE reads and lists one entry per CDR3 protein. Of 470,000 or so distinct CDR3 sequences in the sample, over 15% were seen once. Material: PBMCs or a T cell subset sorted from them (not recorded which). This clonotype was sampled from an adult woman who had mild COVID-19 (a few samples of this study predate the infection). Cell type and time point are not known. V and J are TRBV7-6 and TRBJ2-7, with 10 bases that match TRBD1. DNA of the CDR3: TGTGCCAGCAGCTTCGACCCTCCGGGACAGGGGACCTACGAGCAGTACTTC. The encoded protein is CASSFDPPGQGTYEQYF.